This note documents a single T cell receptor (beta chain) sequence. The entry originates in a study of blood T cell repertoires in COVID-19. Sequencing used immunoSEQ multiplex PCR; TCRdb keeps in-frame clones, though not all of them. The data show just under 250,000 clones, more than 75% seen once. After removal of 4 bases from V and 8 bases from J, the junction contained 7 bases not matched to a gene. The germline V gene encodes CDR1 SGHDT and CDR2 YYEEEE. The CDR3 has 16 amino acids. This chain links TRBV5-6 with TRBJ1-6, with 12 bases that match TRBD1. Material: peripheral blood. This TCR came from a woman younger than 45 who had recovered from COVID-19. In nucleotides, the CDR3 is TGTGCCAGCAGCCCGGGACAGGGGGCGCGATATTCACCCCTCCACTTT. Its translation is CASSPGQGARYSPLHF.